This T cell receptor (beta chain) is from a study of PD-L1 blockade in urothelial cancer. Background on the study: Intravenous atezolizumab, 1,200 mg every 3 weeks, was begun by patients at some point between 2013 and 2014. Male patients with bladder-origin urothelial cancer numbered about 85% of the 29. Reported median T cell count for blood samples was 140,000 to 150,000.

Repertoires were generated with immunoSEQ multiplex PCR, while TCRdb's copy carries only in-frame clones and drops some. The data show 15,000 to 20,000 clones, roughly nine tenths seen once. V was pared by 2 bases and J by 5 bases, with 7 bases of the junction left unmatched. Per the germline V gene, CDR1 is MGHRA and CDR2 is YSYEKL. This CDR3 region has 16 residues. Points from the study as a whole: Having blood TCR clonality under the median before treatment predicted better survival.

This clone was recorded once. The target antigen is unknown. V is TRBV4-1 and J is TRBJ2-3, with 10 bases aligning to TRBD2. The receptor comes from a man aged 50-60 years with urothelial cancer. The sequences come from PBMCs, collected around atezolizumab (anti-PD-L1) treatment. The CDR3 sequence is CASSQRPSGGLDTQYF. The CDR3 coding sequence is TGCGCCAGCAGCCAACGTCCTAGCGGGGGATTAGATACGCAGTATTTT.